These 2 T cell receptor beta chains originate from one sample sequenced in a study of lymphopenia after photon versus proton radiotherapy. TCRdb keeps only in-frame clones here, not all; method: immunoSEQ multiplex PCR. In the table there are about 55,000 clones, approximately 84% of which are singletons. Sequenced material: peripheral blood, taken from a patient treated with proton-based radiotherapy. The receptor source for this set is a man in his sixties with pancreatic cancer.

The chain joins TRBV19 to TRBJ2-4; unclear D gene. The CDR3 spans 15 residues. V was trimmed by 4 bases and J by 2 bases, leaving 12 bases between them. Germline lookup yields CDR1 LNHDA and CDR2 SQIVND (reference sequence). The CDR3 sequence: CASSTKIAPKNIQYF. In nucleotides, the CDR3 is TGTGCCAGTAGTACCAAGATAGCCCCCAAAAACATTCAGTACTTC.

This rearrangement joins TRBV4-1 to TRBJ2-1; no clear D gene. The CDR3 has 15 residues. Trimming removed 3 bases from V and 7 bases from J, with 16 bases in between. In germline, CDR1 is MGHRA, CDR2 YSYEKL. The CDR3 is CASSHGRSLRNEQFF. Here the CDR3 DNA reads TGCGCCAGCAGCCACGGACGGTCACTACGGAATGAGCAGTTCTTC.